The entry below describes one T cell receptor (beta chain). The data are from a study of blood T cell repertoires in COVID-19. Study details: Sites across the United States, Italy and Spain contributed samples from acute and convalescent COVID-19. T cells, B-cell-depleted T cells, or PBMCs provided the cDNA or gDNA that served as material.

In the study's own analysis: Reference gene primer amplification gave estimated nucleated cell counts. Measured with immunoSEQ multiplex PCR; TCRdb has only the in-frame clones, and not every one. V and J calls and clone size are those listed in that table; D and trimming were worked out from the DNA. The sample holds roughly 38,000 clones, about 88% seen once. Trimming stripped 5 bases from V and 7 bases from J, with 9 bases between. In germline, CDR1 is SNHLY, CDR2 FYNNEI. This CDR3 comprises 13 residues. The sequenced sample consisted of peripheral blood. This clonotype originated in a man aged 50 to 59 in a cohort sampled during active COVID-19. V usage is TRBV2 and J usage is TRBJ1-6; possibly TRBD1 for D (6 bases). CDR3 residues: CASSNQGNSPLHF. CDR3 nucleotide sequence: TGTGCCAGCAGTAATCAGGGGAATTCACCCCTCCACTTT. Using reference TRBV2 and TRBJ1-6 for the parts outside the CDR3, the full variable domain is EPEVTQTPSHQVTQMGQEVILRCVPISNHLYFYWYRQILGQKVEFLVSFYNNEISEKSEIFDDQFSVERPDGSNFTLKIRSTKLEDSAMYFCASSNQGNSPLHFGNGTRLTVT.